The 16 T cell receptor beta chains below were found in one sample sequenced in a study of T-cell reconstitution after alpha-beta-depleted transplantation in children. Unique molecular identifiers tagged the TCRbeta library. TCRdb used MiXCR to reprocess the PCR reads, holding one entry per CDR3 protein. Among 200,000 to 300,000 distinct CDR3 sequences listed, 9.5% to 15% were seen once. Sample: PBMCs from the stem cell graft donor, taken from the stem cell graft. Source of these receptors: a human donor who donated a stem cell graft to a child with acute lymphoblastic leukemia.

This clonotype has a count of ten or more. The chain combines TRBV5-1 with TRBJ2-7; tentative D call: TRBD1 (5 bases). Germline V gives CDR1 SGHRS, CDR2 YFSETQ. The V end was cut by 0 bases, the J end by 5 bases, with 12 bases between. The CDR3 has 14 residues. Here the CDR3 reads CASSLDRSVDEQYF. CDR3 bases: TGCGCCAGCAGCTTGGACAGGTCGGTCGACGAGCAGTACTTC.

The chain has TRBV19 and TRBJ2-1; D call uncertain. CDR3 length: 12 amino acids. Looked up from germline, CDR1 is LNHDA and CDR2 is SQIVND (reference sequence). The V end was cut by 3 bases, the J end by 10 bases, with 10 bases between. The CDR3, as DNA: TGTGCCAGTAGTATCCCTCTGCGAGAGCAGTTCTTC. As protein: CASSIPLREQFF.

This clonotype was detected ten times or more. The chain recombines TRBV5-1 with TRBJ1-6; D is perhaps TRBD1 (5 bases). This CDR3 is 14 amino acids long. Germline loops: CDR1 SGHRS, CDR2 YFSETQ. Trimming cost V 3 bases and J 9 bases, with 13 bases left between them. The CDR3 loop is CASSSRDGGSPLHF. CDR3 bases: TGCGCCAGCAGCTCACGGGACGGAGGTTCACCCCTCCACTTT.

This clonotype was observed many times. The CDR3 reads CASSFQRGLATDTQYF. The DNA for the CDR3 is TGTGCCAGCAGTTTCCAGCGGGGGCTGGCCACAGATACGCAGTATTTT. This chain joins TRBV28 and TRBJ2-3; 8 bases fit TRBD2. The CDR3 length is 16 residues. Losses at the gene ends were 3 bases for V and 2 bases for J; bases not matched to a gene: 7. Germline V gene sequence: CDR1 MDHEN, CDR2 SYDVKM. The whole variable domain, remainder taken from reference TRBV28 and TRBJ2-3, is DVKVTQSSRYLVKRTGEKVFLECVQDMDHENMFWYRQDPGLGLRLIYFSYDVKMKEKGDIPEGYSVSREKKERFSLILESASTNQTSMYLCASSFQRGLATDTQYFGPGTRLTVL.

This clonotype appeared many times. The J gene is TRBJ2-7, the V gene TRBV5-1, with D perhaps TRBD1 or TRBD2 (5 bases each). Between the trimmed V and J ends, which lost 4 bases and 0 bases, there was a span of 11 bases. Germline V CDR1 and CDR2: SGHRS, YFSETQ. This CDR3 is built from 14 residues. The CDR3 is CASSQGRSSYEQYF. CDR3 sequence (DNA): TGCGCCAGCAGCCAGGGACGGAGCTCCTACGAGCAGTACTTC.

This clonotype has a count of ten or more. The chain uses TRBV29-1 and TRBJ2-3, with D possibly being TRBD1 (5 bases). The CDR3 is made up of 12 amino acids. The V and J ends lost 5 bases and 4 bases respectively, with 10 bases between them. From germline, CDR1 is SQVTM and CDR2 ANQGSEA. The CDR3 region is CSVPGAPDTQYF. The CDR3 region has the DNA TGCAGCGTTCCTGGGGCCCCAGATACGCAGTATTTT.

Turning to this clonotype: An end of the junction does not agree with germline; a read error may underlie this. The chain employs TRBV7-2 and TRBJ2-1; D is possibly TRBD1 or TRBD2 (5 bases each). Germline assignment: CDR1 SGHTA and CDR2 FQGNSA. The CDR3 has 11 residues. Here the CDR3 reads CASSLALGTLF. CDR3 in DNA: TGTGCCAGCAGCTTAGCACTAGGGACCCTCTTC.

This clonotype was recorded at least ten times. This chain uses TRBV5-1 with TRBJ1-3; D uncertain. The V gene lost 6 bases and the J gene lost 0 bases, with 10 bases spanning the gap. The CDR3 consists of 14 residues. CDR1 and CDR2 (germline): SGHRS, YFSETQ. The CDR3 bases are TGCGCCAGCAAAGGGTTGAGCTCTGGAAACACCATATATTTT. Protein: CASKGLSSGNTIYF.

The table lists this clonotype with many counts. The rearrangement links TRBV6-5 to TRBJ2-7; D may be TRBD2 (6 bases). The germline CDR1 and CDR2 sequences are MNHEY and SVGAGI. The V and J ends lost 3 bases and 4 bases respectively, with 13 bases between them. This CDR3 region has 14 residues. CDR3: CASSYNRGKYEQYF. The CDR3 nucleotides read TGTGCCAGCAGTTATAACCGGGGGAAGTACGAGCAGTACTTC.

This clonotype occurred many times. The CDR3 DNA sequence: TGTGCCAGCAGCCCCGGGACTTCGAACACTGAAGCTTTCTTT. This translates into CASSPGTSNTEAFF. This rearrangement joins TRBV28 to TRBJ1-1; D is perhaps TRBD1 (5 bases). The CDR3 covers 14 residues. V lost 6 bases, J lost 1 base, and 12 bases lay in between. Per the germline V gene, CDR1 is MDHEN and CDR2 is SYDVKM.

V usage is TRBV11-3 and J usage is TRBJ2-7; D possibly corresponds to TRBD2 (5 bases). The CDR3 covers 16 residues. V was pared by 4 bases and J by 7 bases, with 23 bases between. The germline gives CDR1 SGHNT, CDR2 YENEEA. The CDR3: CASSSHPLAPAREQYF. Written as DNA, the CDR3 is TGTGCCAGCAGCTCACACCCCCTAGCACCTGCGAGAGAGCAGTACTTC.

This clonotype was counted ten times or more. The chain links TRBV12-3 or TRBV12-4 to TRBJ2-7, with 7 bases matching TRBD1. V lost 6 bases to trimming and J lost 3 bases; unmatched junction nucleotides: 11. The CDR3 loop spans 15 amino acids. The CDR3 nucleotides are TGTGCCAGCAGCCCGGACAGGCGGCATAACTACGAGCAGTACTTC. Translated: CASSPDRRHNYEQYF.

At least ten counts were recorded for this clonotype. The chain recombines TRBV27 with TRBJ2-1, with a tentative D call TRBD1 (6 bases). The germline V gene encodes CDR1 MNHEY and CDR2 SMNVEV (reference sequence). V gave up 8 bases and J gave up 7 bases, with 15 bases separating them. CDR3 length: 13 amino acids. As DNA, the CDR3 is TGTGCCAGCGGTGAGACAGGTTTTAATGAGCAGTTCTTC. The encoded protein is CASGETGFNEQFF.

This clonotype was detected many times. The rearrangement uses TRBV12-3 or TRBV12-4 and TRBJ1-2, with TRBD1 identical over 7 bases. There are 15 residues in the CDR3. Trimming at V came to 6 bases and at J to 8 bases, leaving 15 bases not matched to a gene. The CDR3: CASSPKGQSLKGYTF. CDR3 nucleotide sequence: TGTGCCAGCAGCCCCAAGGGACAGTCCCTTAAGGGCTACACCTTC.

At least ten counts were recorded for this clonotype. This sequence joins TRBV4-2 and TRBJ2-7, with D maybe TRBD2 (6 bases). The CDR3 loop spans 16 amino acids. The ends were cut back, 0 bases at V and 2 bases at J, with 14 bases in the middle. The V gene's germline CDR1 is LGHNA and CDR2 YNFKEQ. The CDR3 coding sequence is TGTGCCAGCAGCCAAGACGGGGGACCATCAACCTACGAGCAGTACTTC. Its protein is CASSQDGGPSTYEQYF.

This clonotype occurred many times. Here the CDR3 DNA reads TGTGCCAGCAGCGTATCAACAGCGACCATCTACGAGCAGTACTTC. Its translation is CASSVSTATIYEQYF. This chain links TRBV9 with TRBJ2-7; D is unresolved. The germline V and J ends were trimmed by 1 base and 3 bases, with 14 bases remaining between them. The CDR3 is 15 residues long. Looked up from germline, CDR1 is SGDLS and CDR2 is YYNGEE.